One and the same sample provided the 32 T cell receptor beta chains below, sequenced in a study of shared clonotypes between healthy human individuals (dated by TCRdb to 2020 to 2022). Library preparation was by the immunoSEQ multiplex PCR assay. TCRdb provides this immuneACCESS table in a form limited to in-frame rearrangements. Some clones are lacking; in checked studies, under half of them reflect an unresolved V gene, and why the rest are absent is not known. The sample contains 2 million to 2.5 million clones, roughly 93% of them found a single time. Around 0.4% of the sample comes from the top ten. Sequencing was done on a sample of naive CD4+ T cells from PBMCs. The sample's cell subset or site label, decoded: CD45RA+ positively selected. The receptors here all came from a man younger than 35 in good health. Some clones in this sample may be carry-over from other donors' samples.

This clone was picked up a small number of times. The DNA for the CDR3 is TGTGCCAGCAGCGCGACAGCCTTGAACACTGAAGCTTTCTTT. Translated, it gives CASSATALNTEAFF. V is TRBV9 and J is TRBJ1-1; D might be TRBD1 (5 bases). In germline, CDR1 is SGDLS, CDR2 YYNGEE. Between the trimmed V and J ends, which lost 3 bases and 0 bases, there was a span of 9 bases. The CDR3 runs to 14 residues.

As for this clone: Other DNA sequences in the same sample also yield this CDR3. The chain is built from TRBV30 and TRBJ1-2, with D possibly being TRBD1 (5 bases). V gave up 0 bases and J gave up 4 bases, with 9 bases separating them. Germline V lookup: CDR1 GTSNPN, CDR2 SVGIG (reference sequence). This CDR3 is 13 amino acids long. The CDR3 loop reads CAWSVGQGYGYTF. The CDR3 nucleotides read TGTGCCTGGAGTGTGGGCCAGGGCTATGGCTACACCTTC.

The rearrangement joins TRBV15 to TRBJ2-5; D is uncertain. The CDR3 runs 17 residues. Germline V gene sequence: CDR1 LNHNV, CDR2 YYDKDF (reference sequence). Trimming removed 4 bases from V and 1 base from J, with 19 bases in between. In DNA form, the CDR3 reads TGTGCCACCAGCACCGGAATAGACCCGGAAGGCCAAGAGACCCAGTACTTC. As protein: CATSTGIDPEGQETQYF.

This chain joins TRBV5-1 and TRBJ1-3, with D perhaps matching TRBD1 (6 bases). The germline gives CDR1 SGHRS, CDR2 YFSETQ. The CDR3 consists of 14 residues. V was cut by 0 bases and J by 6 bases, with 10 bases left in between. The CDR3 coding sequence is TGCGCCAGCAGCTTGGATCCAGGGGAAAACACCATATATTTT. Translating it yields CASSLDPGENTIYF.

V and J are TRBV7-9 and TRBJ1-4, with D unresolved. V was trimmed by 2 bases and J by 8 bases, leaving 6 bases between them. CDR3 size: 12 residues. Germline CDR1 is SEHNR and CDR2 is FQNEAQ (reference sequence). The CDR3 DNA follows: TGTGCCAGCAGCTTATTCGCGGAAAAACTGTTTTTT. It yields the protein CASSLFAEKLFF.

The V gene is TRBV2, the J gene TRBJ1-1; D ambiguous. The CDR3 is 14 amino acids. CDR1 is SNHLY and CDR2 is FYNNEI in the germline V gene. V gave up 5 bases and J gave up 5 bases, with 15 bases separating them. CDR3 region: CASSWFRTETEAFF. In DNA, the CDR3 is TGTGCCAGCAGTTGGTTCCGGACGGAGACTGAAGCTTTCTTT.

The chain links TRBV27 to TRBJ2-7; D uncertain. Germline CDR1 is MNHEY and CDR2 is SMNVEV (reference sequence). V gave up 2 bases and J gave up 4 bases, with 15 bases separating them. This CDR3 contains 15 residues. The CDR3 loop reads CASSLPYSRVYEQYF. The CDR3 DNA sequence: TGTGCCAGCAGTTTACCATACAGCCGTGTTTACGAGCAGTACTTC.

The chain carries TRBV7-9 and TRBJ1-2, with 9 bases that match TRBD1. The CDR3 consists of 15 residues. The ends lost 0 bases at V and 5 bases at J; junction bases unmatched: 4. Germline CDR1 and CDR2: SEHNR and FQNEAQ (reference sequence). The CDR3 bases are TGTGCCAGCAGCTTAGCACCGACAGGGGGATATGGCTACACCTTC. Translating gives CASSLAPTGGYGYTF.

V is TRBV18 and J is TRBJ1-1; 10 nucleotides match TRBD1. J was trimmed by 8 bases and V by 6 bases; bases with no gene match: 9. This CDR3 spans 14 amino acids. The germline CDR1 and CDR2 sequences are KGHSH and LQKENI. CDR3 protein: CASSVLGTGDEAFF. In DNA form, the CDR3 reads TGTGCCAGCTCTGTCCTCGGGACAGGGGACGAAGCTTTCTTT. Looking up the rest from reference TRBV18 and TRBJ1-1 gives the full variable domain: NAGVMQNPRHLVRRRGQEARLRCSPMKGHSHVYWYRQLPEEGLKFMVYLQKENIIDESGMPKERFSAEFPKEGPSILRIQQVVRGDSAAYFCASSVLGTGDEAFFGQGTRLTVV.

The V and J genes are TRBV5-1 and TRBJ2-2; D is perhaps TRBD1 (6 bases). Trimming pared 3 bases from V and 1 base from J, leaving 13 bases between. Per the germline V gene, CDR1 is SGHRS and CDR2 is YFSETQ. This CDR3 comprises 16 residues. The CDR3, as DNA: TGCGCCAGCAGCTCGTCCGGACAGATGAACACCGGGGAGCTGTTTTTT. Translated, it gives CASSSSGQMNTGELFF. The whole variable domain, filled in from reference TRBV5-1 and TRBJ2-2, reads KAGVTQTPRYLIKTRGQQVTLSCSPISGHRSVSWYQQTPGQGLQFLFEYFSETQRNKGNFPGRFSGRQFSNSRSEMNVSTLELGDSALYLCASSSSGQMNTGELFFGEGSRLTVL.

In this sample, this clone turned up once. The chain uses TRBV5-4 and TRBJ1-4; D unresolved. The germline V gene encodes CDR1 SGHNT and CDR2 YYREEE (reference sequence). The CDR3 runs 15 residues. V lost 8 bases to trimming and J lost 7 bases, with 21 bases between them. CDR3 loop: CASAPNSGKGEKLFF. As DNA, the CDR3 is TGTGCCAGTGCCCCGAACTCGGGGAAGGGTGAAAAACTGTTTTTT.

A word on this clone: Other DNA sequences of this sample code for an identical CDR3. V usage is TRBV9 and J usage is TRBJ2-2; D uncertain. CDR1 and CDR2 (germline): SGDLS, YYNGEE. With 6 bases removed from V and 3 bases from J, the gap between germline ends came to 12 bases. This CDR3 spans 14 amino acids. CDR3 bases: TGTGCCAGCACCCCGACGCCCGACACCGGGGAGCTGTTTTTT. Protein: CASTPTPDTGELFF.

This chain connects TRBV9 to TRBJ1-2; D unresolved. The germline V gene encodes CDR1 SGDLS and CDR2 YYNGEE. Trimming took off 0 bases at V and 2 bases at J, with 8 bases between the two ends. CDR3 size: 14 residues. The CDR3 DNA is TGTGCCAGCAGCGTAGAACCGACCAACTATGGCTACACCTTC. Translation: CASSVEPTNYGYTF. The full variable domain, completed using reference TRBV9 and TRBJ1-2, is DSGVTQTPKHLITATGQRVTLRCSPRSGDLSVYWYQQSLDQGLQFLIQYYNGEERAKGNILERFSAQQFPDLHSELNLSSLELGDSALYFCASSVEPTNYGYTFGSGTRLTVV.

This clone was counted a single time. The chain joins TRBV5-4 to TRBJ2-1, with D tentatively TRBD2 (6 bases). The CDR3 totals 14 residues. V lost 0 bases to trimming and J lost 11 bases, with 15 bases between them. Germline CDR1 reads SGHNT; CDR2 reads YYREEE (reference sequence). This chain's CDR3 is CASSLERGLTQQFF. DNA for the CDR3: TGTGCCAGCAGCTTGGAACGTGGACTAACCCAGCAGTTCTTC.

As regards this clone: This specimen includes other DNA sequences encoding the same CDR3. The chain has TRBV28 and TRBJ1-1; no reliable D call. V shed 4 bases and J shed 0 bases, with 9 bases lying between them. Germline values: CDR1 MDHEN, CDR2 SYDVKM. The CDR3 runs to 14 residues. The CDR3 coding sequence is TGTGCCAGCAGTTCCCCGGGCGTGAACACTGAAGCTTTCTTT. Its protein is CASSSPGVNTEAFF.

Note on this clone: The identical CDR3 is also encoded by other nucleotide sequences in the sample. This CDR3 is CASSLGLAGEDTQYF. For the CDR3, the DNA is TGCGCCAGCAGCTTGGGACTAGCGGGAGAAGATACGCAGTATTTT. The chain joins TRBV5-1 to TRBJ2-3; 12 bases map to TRBD2. Germline V CDR1 and CDR2: SGHRS, YFSETQ. J lost 5 bases, V lost 0 bases, and 1 base had no gene match. The CDR3 is 15 residues long.

The gene calls are TRBV7-2 and TRBJ1-2; no clear D. Germline CDR1 SGHTA, CDR2 FQGNSA. The V end was cut by 6 bases, the J end by 3 bases, with 14 bases between. CDR3 size: 14 residues. The chain's CDR3 is CASSYGSGDYGYTF. CDR3 coding DNA: TGTGCCAGCAGTTACGGCTCGGGCGACTATGGCTACACCTTC.

The rearrangement uses TRBV30 and TRBJ1-2; no reliable D call. Trimming removed 2 bases from V and 4 bases from J, with 5 bases in between. The CDR3 consists of 11 residues. Germline-derived CDR1 and CDR2 are GTSNPN and SVGIG (reference sequence). The CDR3, as DNA: TGTGCCTGGAGTAGCAGCTATGGCTACACCTTC. This codes for CAWSSSYGYTF.

The chain combines TRBV28 with TRBJ1-2; 10 nucleotides align to TRBD1. The CDR3 totals 16 residues. CDR1 and CDR2 (germline): MDHEN, SYDVKM. V was clipped by 5 bases and J by 4 bases; unmatched bases: 10. CDR3 residues: CASSESGTGVGYGYTF. The DNA of the CDR3 is TGTGCCAGCAGTGAGTCCGGGACAGGGGTCGGCTATGGCTACACCTTC.

Here the CDR3 DNA reads TGTGCCAGCAGCCAACGGGACCTCCGGGTCGGGGAGCTGTTTTTT. Its translation: CASSQRDLRVGELFF. The chain combines TRBV14 with TRBJ2-2; the D call may be TRBD1 or TRBD2 (5 bases each). The CDR3 is made up of 15 amino acids. Germline-derived CDR1 and CDR2 are SGHDN and FVKESK. Trimming took 2 bases from V and 7 from J, leaving 14 bases between them.

CDR3 amino acids: CAWSSTALREAFF. The CDR3 region has the DNA TGTGCCTGGAGTTCTACAGCTCTCAGAGAAGCTTTCTTT. V usage is TRBV30 and J usage is TRBJ1-1; no clear D. The germline V and J ends were trimmed by 2 bases and 8 bases, with 15 bases remaining between them. Germline V CDR1 and CDR2: GTSNPN, SVGIG (reference sequence). The CDR3 loop spans 13 amino acids.

The V and J genes are TRBV7-2 and TRBJ2-1; 8 nucleotides agree with TRBD2. CDR1 is SGHTA, CDR2 FQGNSA, per germline. This CDR3 is built from 15 residues. The V gene end was trimmed by 2 bases and the J gene end by 5 bases; junction bases not matched to a gene: 5. CDR3 region: CASSLREGRNNEQFF. The CDR3 nucleotides read TGTGCCAGCAGCTTACGGGAGGGCCGGAACAATGAGCAGTTCTTC.

This chain connects TRBV2 to TRBJ2-1; 9 bases map to TRBD1. The CDR3 consists of 15 residues. Germline values: CDR1 SNHLY, CDR2 FYNNEI. Germline trimming cut 6 bases from V and 8 bases from J; bases unmatched to any gene: 11. The CDR3 bases are TGTGCCAGCAGCGGACAGGGGCTAGAAGGGGATGAGCAGTTCTTC. This encodes CASSGQGLEGDEQFF.

The J gene is TRBJ2-3, the V gene TRBV18, with 7 bases matching TRBD2. Germline V gives CDR1 KGHSH, CDR2 LQKENI. The CDR3 totals 16 residues. V was clipped by 2 bases and J by 0 bases; unmatched bases: 5. The CDR3 nucleotides are TGTGCCAGCTCACCAACCGGGGGGACTAGCACAGATACGCAGTATTTT. Its protein is CASSPTGGTSTDTQYF.

The rearrangement uses TRBV6-1 and TRBJ2-1, with D possibly TRBD2 on 6 matching bases. CDR1 is MNHNS and CDR2 is SASEGT in the germline V gene. The CDR3 has 12 amino acids. Deletions cut 1 base from V and 13 bases from J, with 11 bases between. In nucleotides, the CDR3 is TGTGCCAGCAGTGAAGAGGGGACTTCCCAGTTCTTC. Translating it yields CASSEEGTSQFF.

The rearrangement links TRBV4-1 to TRBJ2-2, with 15 positions matching TRBD2. This CDR3 is built from 20 residues. The germline gives CDR1 MGHRA, CDR2 YSYEKL. J lost 7 bases, V lost 3 bases, and 15 bases had no gene match. The DNA for the CDR3 is TGCGCCAGCAGCCAGATAGGACTAGCGGGAGGGCCAGAGTTTGGCGGGGAGCTGTTTTTT. It specifies CASSQIGLAGGPEFGGELFF.

The chain links TRBV28 to TRBJ2-3; 8 bases line up with TRBD1. J was trimmed by 5 bases and V by 10 bases; bases with no gene match: 11. The CDR3 totals 14 residues. Germline CDR1 is MDHEN and CDR2 is SYDVKM. CDR3 loop: CATHSDRERDTQYF. The CDR3 nucleotides read TGTGCCACCCACTCGGACAGGGAAAGAGATACGCAGTATTTT.

The chain couples TRBV5-1 to TRBJ2-3; D remains unclear. Germline lookup yields CDR1 SGHRS and CDR2 YFSETQ. Trimming shortened V by 5 bases and J by 8 bases, and 12 bases separated the two germline ends. The CDR3 runs to 12 residues. The CDR3 DNA reads TGCGCCAGCAGGCAGGCCTCCGGTACGCAGTATTTT. Its translation is CASRQASGTQYF.

With respect to this clone: Additional DNA sequences in this sample encode the identical CDR3. As DNA, the CDR3 is TGTGCCAGCAGCGCGGGGCCCACAAGCACAGATACGCAGTATTTT. It is translated as CASSAGPTSTDTQYF. V gene TRBV9 combines with J gene TRBJ2-3; D possibly uses TRBD1 or TRBD2 (5 bases each). Germline assignment: CDR1 SGDLS and CDR2 YYNGEE. This CDR3 has 15 residues. Trimming removed 3 bases at V and 0 bases at J, with 11 bases between.

The chain combines TRBV9 with TRBJ2-7; tentative D call: TRBD1 (5 bases). Trimming removed 0 bases at V and 1 base at J, with 11 bases between. The V gene's germline CDR1 is SGDLS and CDR2 YYNGEE. The CDR3 totals 15 residues. As DNA, the CDR3 is TGTGCCAGCAGCGTAGGAGCAGGGTGGTCCTACGAGCAGTACTTC. Encoded protein: CASSVGAGWSYEQYF.

The chain recombines TRBV30 with TRBJ2-7; TRBD1 aligns across 8 bases. The germline V gene encodes CDR1 GTSNPN and CDR2 SVGIG (reference sequence). The CDR3 is made up of 13 amino acids. V was clipped by 2 bases and J by 4 bases; unmatched bases: 4. This CDR3 reads CAWSRTGSYEQYF. CDR3 DNA: TGTGCCTGGAGTAGGACAGGGTCTTACGAGCAGTACTTC.

The rearrangement uses TRBV29-1 and TRBJ2-3; possible D gene TRBD2, 6 bases. This CDR3 is built from 15 residues. The germline V gene encodes CDR1 SQVTM and CDR2 ANQGSEA. V lost 4 bases and J lost 2, with 16 bases in between. CDR3 region: CSVVVLALPTDTQYF. The CDR3 DNA sequence: TGCAGCGTTGTAGTCCTAGCGCTCCCCACAGATACGCAGTATTTT.